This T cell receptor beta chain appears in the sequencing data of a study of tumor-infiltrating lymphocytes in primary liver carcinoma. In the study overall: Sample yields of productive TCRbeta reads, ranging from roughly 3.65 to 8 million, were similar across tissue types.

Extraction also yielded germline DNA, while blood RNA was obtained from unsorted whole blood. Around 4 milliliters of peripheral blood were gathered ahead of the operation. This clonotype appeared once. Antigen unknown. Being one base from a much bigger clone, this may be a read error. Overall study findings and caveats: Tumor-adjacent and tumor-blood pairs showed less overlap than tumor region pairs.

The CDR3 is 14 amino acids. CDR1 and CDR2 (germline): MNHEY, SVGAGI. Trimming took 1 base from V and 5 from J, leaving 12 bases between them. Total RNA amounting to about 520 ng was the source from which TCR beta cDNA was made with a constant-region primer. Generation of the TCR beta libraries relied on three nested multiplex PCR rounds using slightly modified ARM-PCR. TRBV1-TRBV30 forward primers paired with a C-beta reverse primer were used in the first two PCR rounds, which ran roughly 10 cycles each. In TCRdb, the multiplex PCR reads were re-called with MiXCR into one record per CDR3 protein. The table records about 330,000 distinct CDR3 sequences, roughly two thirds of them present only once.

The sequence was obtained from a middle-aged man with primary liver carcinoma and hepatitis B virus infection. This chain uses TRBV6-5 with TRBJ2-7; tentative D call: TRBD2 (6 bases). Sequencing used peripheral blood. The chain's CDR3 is CASSYLNSGDEQYF. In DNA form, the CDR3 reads TGTGCCAGCAGTTACTTGAACTCGGGGGACGAGCAGTACTTC.